Sequencing of this TCR beta chain was carried out in a study of blood T cell repertoires in COVID-19. About the study: Samples representing acute and convalescent COVID-19 were sourced from the United States, Italy and Spain. PBMCs, B-cell-depleted T cells, or T cells provided the cDNA or gDNA that made up the material.

Original processing methods: From reference gene primer amplification, estimates of nucleated cell counts were derived. The data were produced by immunoSEQ multiplex PCR, yet TCRdb's version contains in-frame clones alone and is incomplete. V, J and clone size are those of that table, while D and trimming were read from the DNA. The table records more than 55,000 clones, roughly 90% of them present only once. Details on this clone: At one boundary the junction diverges from the germline segment, which might be a read error.

The germline V gene encodes CDR1 SEHNR and CDR2 FQNEAQ (reference sequence). The CDR3 consists of 14 residues. The V gene is TRBV7-9, the J gene TRBJ2-7, with 7 bases lining up with TRBD2. The receptor comes from a man in his forties or fifties with active COVID-19. The specimen sequenced was peripheral blood. CDR3 sequence (DNA): TGTGCCAGCAGCCTAGCCGAGCGGGGTTTCGAGCAGTACTTC. Protein sequence: CASSLAERGFEQYF.